The clone carrying this TCR beta chain was detected a few times. The antigen is unknown. RNA was extracted and reverse transcribed into cDNA as the sequencing template. Libraries were prepared by immunoSEQ multiplex PCR; TCRdb keeps only in-frame clonotypes and omits some of them. The sample gives about 190,000 clones, approximately 56% of which show up once; approximately 15% is in the top ten. The data are from a study of CD8+ T cells in alopecia areata. Study-level information: Twice a day, 5 to 10 mg of oral tofacitinib was administered to treated patients. Tofacitinib dosing lasted 6 to 18 months, which was then followed by 6 months off drug.

General study points: Affected scalp, especially in alopecia totalis/universalis, had a higher clonality than normal scalp did.

Germline-derived CDR1 and CDR2 are SQVTM and ANQGSEA. V was clipped by 4 bases and J by 4 bases; unmatched bases: 4. CDR3 length equals 13 residues. Samples from alopecia areata patients were lesional scalp punch biopsies and peripheral blood. The chain recombines TRBV29-1 with TRBJ1-2; 9 nucleotides line up with TRBD1. This TCR came from a human donor with alopecia areata. The source was CD4+ T cells sorted from blood, collected at week 0. CDR3 sequence: CSVGDRVAYGYTF. Here the CDR3 DNA reads TGCAGCGTTGGGGACAGGGTTGCCTATGGCTACACCTTC.